The 29 T cell receptor beta chains in this list originate from one sample, sequenced in a study of T cells in Graves' hyperthyroidism and ophthalmopathy. RNA transcripts yielded amplified TCR beta CDR3 regions. RT-PCR in the first round (using the HTBI primer set) targeted the TCR CDR3. MiXCR, applied by TCRdb to the multiplex PCR reads, yields one record per CDR3 protein. The sample lists 500,000 to 800,000 distinct CDR3 sequences; nearly 45% were seen once. What was sequenced was peripheral blood or thyroid tissue (not recorded which). These receptors all stem from an adult man with Graves' disease, either hyperthyroidism or ophthalmopathy (not recorded which).

This clonotype was counted only a few times. J is TRBJ2-7 and V is TRBV24-1; 9 bases map to TRBD1. The CDR3 loop spans 15 amino acids. Per germline, CDR1 KGHDR and CDR2 SFDVKD. V trimming: 3 bases; J trimming: 4 bases; junction bases outside the gene matches: 6. The chain's CDR3 is CATSDITGGIYEQYF. The CDR3 DNA is TGTGCCACCAGTGATATTACAGGGGGCATTTACGAGCAGTACTTC.

This clonotype was detected a few times. The chain uses TRBV7-2 and TRBJ2-7; 7 bases agree with TRBD1. The J segment lost 3 bases and the V segment lost 5 bases, leaving 7 bases of the junction unmatched. CDR1 is SGHTA and CDR2 is FQGNSA in the germline V gene. This CDR3 region has 14 residues. The CDR3: CASSPDRDNYEQYF. CDR3 nucleotide sequence: TGTGCCAGCAGCCCCGACAGGGACAACTACGAGCAGTACTTC.

This clonotype appeared a few times. The genes are TRBV20-1 and TRBJ2-7, with 9 bases identical to TRBD1. Germline V lookup: CDR1 DFQATT, CDR2 SNEGSKA (reference sequence). V gave up 3 bases and J gave up 3 bases; unmatched junction bases: 9. The CDR3 contains 15 residues. The CDR3 DNA follows: TGCAGTGCTAGGGGACAGGGCCGCGGATACTACGAGCAGTACTTC. Translation gives CSARGQGRGYYEQYF.

The sample holds many counts of this clonotype. This chain uses TRBV10-3 with TRBJ1-3; 7 bases align to TRBD1. The CDR3 covers 16 residues. J lost 2 bases, V lost 11 bases, and 15 bases had no gene match. Germline V gene data show CDR1 as ENHRY and CDR2 as SYGVKD. CDR3 nucleotides: TGTGCCCCAACCCCGGAGGAGGGGGCTACTGGAAACACCATATATTTT. Translating gives CAPTPEEGATGNTIYF.

As regards this clonotype: A single base separates this from a much larger clone, so it may be a read error. In this CDR3 the conserved last residue, phenylalanine or tryptophan, is missing, so a read error is likely. V and J are TRBV11-2 and TRBJ1-1; D not certain. This CDR3 spans 10 amino acids. Germline V gene lookup returns CDR1 SGHAT and CDR2 FQNNGV. V was pared by 11 bases and J by 2 bases, with 6 bases between. CDR3 DNA sequence: TGTGCCGCTGGAAACACTGAAGCTTTCGTT. The encoded protein is CAAGNTEAFV.

As for this clonotype: A read error is possible here, since a much larger clone lies one base away. The chain combines TRBV10-2 with TRBJ2-7, with 9 nucleotides matching TRBD2. This CDR3 spans 14 amino acids. Looked up from germline, CDR1 is WSHSY and CDR2 is SAAADI. The CDR3: CASSPPGLASEQHF. Written as DNA, the CDR3 is TGCGCCAGCAGCCCTCCGGGACTAGCATCCGAGCAGCACTTC.

The chain recombines TRBV4-1 with TRBJ1-3; D uncertain. CDR1 and CDR2 from the germline V gene are MGHRA and YSYEKL. V was clipped by 0 bases and J by 8 bases, with 5 bases between them. The CDR3 length is 12 residues. Written as DNA, the CDR3 is TGCGCCAGCAGCCAAGATCAGTACACCATATATTTT. It is translated as CASSQDQYTIYF.

A remark on this clonotype: No conserved phenylalanine or tryptophan ends this CDR3, so it is likely a read error. No DNA is shown, since the ends of the CDR3 on it are uncertain; the CDR3 is the one TCRdb lists. CDR3 in amino acids: CASSSNTNTGELLR. The chain carries TRBV5-1 and TRBJ2-2. Looked up from germline, CDR1 is SGHRS and CDR2 is YFSETQ. The CDR3 length equals 14 residues, ends included.

The chain recombines TRBV7-9 with TRBJ1-1; D gene uncertain. The CDR3 covers 13 residues. Germline V gives CDR1 SEHNR, CDR2 FQNEAQ (reference sequence). V shed 6 bases and J shed 3 bases, with 11 bases lying between them. CDR3 DNA sequence: TGTGCCAGCAGACTCCCCGGGGACACTGAAGCTTTCTTT. Its translation is CASRLPGDTEAFF. Variable domain in full (rest from reference TRBV7-9 and TRBJ1-1): DTGVSQNPRHKITKRGQNVTFRCDPISEHNRLYWYRQTLGQGPEFLTYFQNEAQLEKSRLLSDRFSAERPKGSFSTLEIQRTEQGDSAMYLCASRLPGDTEAFFGQGTRLTVV.

The gene calls are TRBV5-4 and TRBJ1-1; a weak D match, TRBD1 (6 bases). From germline, CDR1 is SGHNT and CDR2 YYREEE (reference sequence). Trimming cost V 6 bases and J 8 bases, with 17 bases left between them. The CDR3 extends over 13 amino acids. For the CDR3, the DNA is TGTGCCAGCACCCCCGCAACAGGGACGGAAGCTTTCTTT. This gives the protein CASTPATGTEAFF.

This clonotype appeared a few times. The chain combines TRBV10-2 with TRBJ1-1; D is perhaps TRBD1 (5 bases). The V gene lost 2 bases and the J gene lost 10 bases, with 8 bases spanning the gap. Germline V gene sequence: CDR1 WSHSY, CDR2 SAAADI. CDR3 length equals 11 residues. The CDR3, as DNA: TGCGCCAGCAGTGAGACGGGGGGAGCTTTCTTT. It yields the protein CASSETGGAFF.

Regarding this clonotype: A much larger clone lies one base from this, so it may be a read error. CDR3 in amino acids: CAISPISTEASF. In nucleotides, the CDR3 is TGTGCCATCTCACCGATAAGCACTGAAGCTTCCTTT. This chain connects TRBV2 to TRBJ1-1, with D uncertain. In germline, CDR1 is SNHLY, CDR2 FYNNEI. The CDR3 spans 12 residues. Combining the CDR3 with reference TRBV2 and TRBJ1-1 gives the whole variable domain EPEVTQTPSHQVTQMGQEVILRCVPISNHLYFYWYRQILGQKVEFLVSFYNNEISEKSEIFDDQFSVERPDGSNFTLKIRSTKLEDSAMYFCAISPISTEASFGQGTRLTVV.

This rearrangement joins TRBV2 to TRBJ1-2; no firm D call. V dropped 5 bases and J dropped 0 bases, with 16 bases sitting between them. The length of the CDR3 is 16 residues. Germline V gene sequence: CDR1 SNHLY, CDR2 FYNNEI. CDR3 bases: TGTGCCAGCAGTTTAGTCGTCGCGATCGCTAACTATGGCTACACCTTC. Its translation: CASSLVVAIANYGYTF.

The J gene is TRBJ1-1, the V gene TRBV6-6; D might be TRBD1 (6 bases). V was cut by 7 bases and J by 5 bases, with 14 bases left in between. This CDR3 contains 13 residues. Germline V gene data show CDR1 as MNHNY and CDR2 as SVGAGI (reference sequence). CDR3 in amino acids: CASNKGRGTEAFF. CDR3 in DNA: TGTGCCAGCAACAAGGGGAGGGGGACTGAAGCTTTCTTT.

This clonotype has a handful of counts. The V call is TRBV7-9, the J call TRBJ1-1, with D unclear. V lost 5 bases and J lost 1, with 20 bases in between. This CDR3 is built from 17 residues. CDR1 is SEHNR, CDR2 FQNEAQ, per germline (reference sequence). The CDR3 loop is CASSPLAAASQNTEAFF. CDR3 sequence (DNA): TGTGCCAGCAGCCCCTTAGCGGCAGCCTCCCAGAACACTGAAGCTTTCTTT.

This clonotype turned up a few times. The chain employs TRBV12-3 or TRBV12-4 and TRBJ1-3, with D uncertain. The CDR3 consists of 11 residues. Trimming removed 10 bases from V and 0 bases from J, with 4 bases in between. The CDR3 coding sequence is TGTGCCACGGCCTCTGGAAACACCATATATTTT. Encoded protein: CATASGNTIYF.

This clonotype was observed a single time. This CDR3 reads CASSLREGREKLFF. CDR3 bases: TGTGCCAGCAGCTTGAGGGAGGGGCGCGAAAAACTGTTTTTT. The V and J genes are TRBV5-6 and TRBJ1-4; D perhaps matches TRBD1 (5 bases). Trimming pared 1 base from V and 8 bases from J, leaving 12 bases between. The germline V gene encodes CDR1 SGHDT and CDR2 YYEEEE. The CDR3 spans 14 residues.

V gene TRBV7-9 combines with J gene TRBJ1-2; D is undetermined. Per the germline V gene, CDR1 is SEHNR and CDR2 is FQNEAQ (reference sequence). This CDR3 has 14 residues. V lost 8 bases to trimming and J lost 6 bases, with 19 bases between them. CDR3 in DNA: TGTGCCAGCCCCCGAGTACCTTACAGAGATGGCTACACCTTC. Protein product: CASPRVPYRDGYTF.

This clonotype was found a few times. This chain uses TRBV20-1 with TRBJ1-1; D unresolved. V dropped 0 bases and J dropped 5 bases, with 7 bases sitting between them. CDR3 length: 12 amino acids. CDR1 and CDR2 from the germline V gene are DFQATT and SNEGSKA (reference sequence). Here the CDR3 reads CSAREGLTEAFF. CDR3 DNA sequence: TGCAGTGCTAGAGAGGGTTTAACTGAAGCTTTCTTT.

The chain uses TRBV20-1 and TRBJ2-7, with 14 bases identical to TRBD2. Germline loops: CDR1 DFQATT, CDR2 SNEGSKA (reference sequence). CDR3 length: 16 residues. The V gene end was trimmed by 6 bases and the J gene end by 6 bases; junction bases not matched to a gene: 13. The DNA for the CDR3 is TGCAGTGCCCTATGGGGACTAGCGGGAGTACGGCGCGAGCAGTACTTC. Residues: CSALWGLAGVRREQYF.

The chain couples TRBV20-1 to TRBJ2-7; D is possibly TRBD1 (6 bases). V was cut by 6 bases and J by 7 bases, with 16 bases left in between. The CDR3 length is 12 residues. In germline, CDR1 is DFQATT, CDR2 SNEGSKA (reference sequence). The CDR3 DNA reads TGCAGTGCCGAACAGGGAGCAGGAGAGCAGTACTTC. Protein: CSAEQGAGEQYF.

The chain links TRBV19 to TRBJ1-2; D perhaps matches TRBD1 (6 bases). CDR1 is LNHDA, CDR2 SQIVND, per germline (reference sequence). The CDR3 consists of 15 residues. Trimming took 6 bases from V and 4 from J, leaving 18 bases between them. The CDR3 DNA sequence: TGTGCCAGTAGACTAGGGACAATTCAAGGCTATGGCTACACCTTC. It yields the protein CASRLGTIQGYGYTF.

This clonotype was counted only a few times. J is TRBJ2-5 and V is TRBV24-1; D perhaps matches TRBD1 (6 bases). Germline V gene sequence: CDR1 KGHDR, CDR2 SFDVKD. The CDR3 runs to 14 residues. V lost 3 bases and J 2 bases, leaving 9 bases between the germline ends. The CDR3 loop reads CATSDDQGQETQYF. The CDR3 bases are TGTGCCACCAGTGATGATCAGGGGCAAGAGACCCAGTACTTC.

This clonotype was seen only once. This chain links TRBV28 with TRBJ1-6; TRBD1 agrees at 8 bases. The CDR3 runs 16 residues. Germline V gene data show CDR1 as MDHEN and CDR2 as SYDVKM. After removal of 5 bases from V and 5 bases from J, the junction contained 8 bases not matched to a gene. For the CDR3, the DNA is TGTGCCAGCAGTCCACGGACAGGGATGAATAATTCACCCCTCCACTTT. Translating gives CASSPRTGMNNSPLHF.

This clonotype was seen ten or more times. This chain joins TRBV7-8 and TRBJ2-7; D is undetermined. CDR1 and CDR2 from the germline V gene are SGHVS and FQNEAQ. This CDR3 region has 12 residues. V was cut by 1 base and J by 3 bases, with 4 bases left in between. The CDR3 loop is CASSLEDYEQYF. DNA of the CDR3: TGTGCCAGCAGCTTAGAAGACTACGAGCAGTACTTC.

The chain has TRBV7-9 and TRBJ1-1; 7 bases align to TRBD1. The CDR3 extends over 15 amino acids. CDR1 SEHNR and CDR2 FQNEAQ come from the germline V gene (reference sequence). V trimming: 3 bases; J trimming: 1 base; junction bases outside the gene matches: 5. The CDR3, as DNA: TGTGCCAGCAGCTTGCGGGACAGAGAGAACACTGAAGCTTTCTTT. Translating it yields CASSLRDRENTEAFF.

This clonotype was seen repeatedly, ten times or more. The gene calls are TRBV2 and TRBJ1-2; D is unresolved. The CDR3 has 11 amino acids. Trimming removed 2 bases at V and 13 bases at J, with 11 bases between. CDR1 is SNHLY and CDR2 is FYNNEI in the germline V gene. CDR3 in amino acids: CASSEMVRSTF. DNA for the CDR3: TGTGCCAGCAGTGAAATGGTGAGATCCACCTTC.

V is TRBV29-1 and J is TRBJ2-7; weak D call: TRBD1 (5 bases). The CDR3 covers 11 residues. Trimming removed 8 bases from V and 3 bases from J, with 11 bases in between. CDR1 and CDR2 (germline): SQVTM, ANQGSEA. CDR3 in amino acids: CSFGQDYEQYF. The CDR3 DNA is TGCAGCTTTGGACAAGACTACGAGCAGTACTTC.

The V call is TRBV6-1, the J call TRBJ1-4; D may be TRBD1 (5 bases). Germline V gene data show CDR1 as MNHNS and CDR2 as SASEGT. V dropped 5 bases and J dropped 4 bases, with 14 bases sitting between them. The CDR3 is made up of 15 amino acids. The CDR3 is CASSRRVGDNEKLFF. The CDR3 DNA follows: TGTGCCAGCAGTCGCAGGGTAGGGGATAATGAAAAACTGTTTTTT.